This TCR beta chain was retrieved from a study of Graves' ophthalmopathy and Graves' hyperthyroidism. RNA served as the template for amplifying TCR beta CDR3 regions. First-round RT-PCR with HTBI primers preceded a second-round multiplex PCR. MiXCR was run by TCRdb on the multiplex PCR reads, yielding one entry per CDR3 protein. The repertoire holds about 400,000 distinct CDR3 sequences, with 15% as singletons. This clonotype was recorded at least ten times. Germline V CDR1 and CDR2: MNHEY, SVGAGI. The V end lost 7 bases, the J end lost 0 bases, and 9 bases lay between the germline ends. There are 13 residues in the CDR3. Stable hyperthyroidism denotes an absence of ophthalmopathy throughout 18 months of follow-up. Only newly diagnosed hyperthyroidism patients aged 18 to 65, with under 2 months' duration, were enrolled.

The chain couples TRBV6-5 to TRBJ1-1; possibly TRBD1 for D (5 bases). The specimen sequenced was peripheral blood. The source of this sequence is a woman between 18 and 29 years old with stable Graves' hyperthyroidism. In DNA, the CDR3 is TGTGCCAGCACAGCAGGGATGAACACTGAAGCTTTCTTT. Translation gives CASTAGMNTEAFF.